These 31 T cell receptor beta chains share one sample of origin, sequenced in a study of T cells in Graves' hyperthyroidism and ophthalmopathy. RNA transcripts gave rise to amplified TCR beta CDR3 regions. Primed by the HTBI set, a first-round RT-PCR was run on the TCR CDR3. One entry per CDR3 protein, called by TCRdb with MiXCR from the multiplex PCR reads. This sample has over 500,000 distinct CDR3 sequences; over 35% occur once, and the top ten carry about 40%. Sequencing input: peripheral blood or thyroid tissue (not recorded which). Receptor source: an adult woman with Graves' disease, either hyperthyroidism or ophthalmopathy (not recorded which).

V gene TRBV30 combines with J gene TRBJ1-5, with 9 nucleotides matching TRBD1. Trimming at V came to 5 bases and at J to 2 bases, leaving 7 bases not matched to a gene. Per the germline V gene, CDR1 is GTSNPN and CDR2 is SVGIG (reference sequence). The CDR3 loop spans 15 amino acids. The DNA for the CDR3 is TGTGCCTGGGGGACAGGGAATAGGGGCAATCAGCCCCAGCATTTT. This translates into CAWGTGNRGNQPQHF.

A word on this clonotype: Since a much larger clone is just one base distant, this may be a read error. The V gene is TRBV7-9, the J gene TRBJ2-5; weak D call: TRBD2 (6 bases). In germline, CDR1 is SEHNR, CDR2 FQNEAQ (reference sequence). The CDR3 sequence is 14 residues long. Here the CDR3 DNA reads TGTGCCAGCAGCCGTGGGGGGTTCCGAGAGGCCCAGTACTTC. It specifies CASSRGGFREAQYF.

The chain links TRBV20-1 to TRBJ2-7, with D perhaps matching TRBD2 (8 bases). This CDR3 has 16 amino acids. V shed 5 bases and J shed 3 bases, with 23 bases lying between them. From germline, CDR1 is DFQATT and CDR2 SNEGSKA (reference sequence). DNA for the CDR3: TGCAGTGCTGGAAACAGGGGCGGGAGGAAGGGCTACGAGCAGTACTTC. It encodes CSAGNRGGRKGYEQYF.

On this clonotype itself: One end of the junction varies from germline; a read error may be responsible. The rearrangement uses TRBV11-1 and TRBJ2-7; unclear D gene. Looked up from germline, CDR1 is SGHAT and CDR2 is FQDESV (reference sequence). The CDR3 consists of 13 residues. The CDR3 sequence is CASSLGASFEQYF. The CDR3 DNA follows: TGTGCCAGCAGCTTAGGGGCCTCCTTCGAGCAGTACTTC.

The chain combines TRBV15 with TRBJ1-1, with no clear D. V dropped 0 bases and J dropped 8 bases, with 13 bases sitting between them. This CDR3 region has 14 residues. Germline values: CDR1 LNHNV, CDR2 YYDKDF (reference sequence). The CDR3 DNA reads TGTGCCACCAGCAGAGATCCGACAATTTCAGAAGCTTTCTTT. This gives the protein CATSRDPTISEAFF. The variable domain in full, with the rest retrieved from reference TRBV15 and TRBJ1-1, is DAMVIQNPRYQVTQFGKPVTLSCSQTLNHNVMYWYQQKSSQAPKLLFHYYDKDFNNEADTPDNFQSRRPNTSFCFLDIRSPGLGDTAMYLCATSRDPTISEAFFGQGTRLTVV.

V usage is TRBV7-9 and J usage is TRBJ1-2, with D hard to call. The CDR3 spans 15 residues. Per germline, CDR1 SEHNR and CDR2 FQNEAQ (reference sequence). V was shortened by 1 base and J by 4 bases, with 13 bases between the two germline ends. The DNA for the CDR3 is TGTGCCAGCAGCTTAGTGGAGGGTAATGGCTATGGCTACACCTTC. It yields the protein CASSLVEGNGYGYTF.

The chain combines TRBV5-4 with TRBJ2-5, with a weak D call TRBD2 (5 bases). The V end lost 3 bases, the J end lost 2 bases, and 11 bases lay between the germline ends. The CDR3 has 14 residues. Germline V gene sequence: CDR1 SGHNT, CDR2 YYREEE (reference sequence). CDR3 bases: TGTGCCAGCAGCTCTGGACTCTCGCAAGAGACCCAGTACTTC. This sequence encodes CASSSGLSQETQYF.

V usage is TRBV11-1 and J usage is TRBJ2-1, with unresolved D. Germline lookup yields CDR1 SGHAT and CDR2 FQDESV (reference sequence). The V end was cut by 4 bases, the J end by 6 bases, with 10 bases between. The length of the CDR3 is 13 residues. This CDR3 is CASSSTAFNEQFF. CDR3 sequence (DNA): TGTGCCAGCAGCTCCACAGCTTTCAATGAGCAGTTCTTC.

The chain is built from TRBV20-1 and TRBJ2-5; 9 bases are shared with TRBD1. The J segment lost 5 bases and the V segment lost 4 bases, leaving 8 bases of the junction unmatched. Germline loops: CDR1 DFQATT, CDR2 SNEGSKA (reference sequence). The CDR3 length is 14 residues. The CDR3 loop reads CSATRQGGCETQYF. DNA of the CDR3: TGCAGTGCTACCCGACAGGGGGGCTGCGAGACCCAGTACTTC.

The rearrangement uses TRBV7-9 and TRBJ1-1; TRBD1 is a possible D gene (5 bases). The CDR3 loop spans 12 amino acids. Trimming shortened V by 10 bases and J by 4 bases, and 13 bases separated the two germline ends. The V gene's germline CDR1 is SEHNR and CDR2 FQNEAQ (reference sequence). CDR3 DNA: TGTGCCACGCAGGGCCCGAGCACTGAAGCTTTCTTT. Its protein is CATQGPSTEAFF.

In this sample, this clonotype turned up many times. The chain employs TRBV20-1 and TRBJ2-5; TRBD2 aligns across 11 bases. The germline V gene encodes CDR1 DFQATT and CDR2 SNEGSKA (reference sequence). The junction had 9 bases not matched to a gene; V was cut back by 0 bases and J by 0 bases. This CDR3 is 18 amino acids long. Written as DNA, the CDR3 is TGCAGTGCTAGAGACCGATTTGGACTAGCGGGTAACCAAGAGACCCAGTACTTC. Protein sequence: CSARDRFGLAGNQETQYF.

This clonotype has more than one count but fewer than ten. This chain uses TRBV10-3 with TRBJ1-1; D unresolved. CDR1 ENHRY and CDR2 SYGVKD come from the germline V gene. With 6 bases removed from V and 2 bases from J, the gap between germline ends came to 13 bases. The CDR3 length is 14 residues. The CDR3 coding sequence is TGTGCCATCAGGCACGGCTCTGGAAACACTGAAGCTTTCTTT. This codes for CAIRHGSGNTEAFF.

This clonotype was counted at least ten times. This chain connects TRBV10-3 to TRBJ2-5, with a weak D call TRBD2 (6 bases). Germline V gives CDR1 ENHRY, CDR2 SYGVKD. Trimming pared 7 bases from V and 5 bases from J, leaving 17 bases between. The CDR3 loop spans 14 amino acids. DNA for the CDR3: TGTGCCATCAAGGGGAGCGGGCCCGTGGAGACCCAGTACTTC. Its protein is CAIKGSGPVETQYF.

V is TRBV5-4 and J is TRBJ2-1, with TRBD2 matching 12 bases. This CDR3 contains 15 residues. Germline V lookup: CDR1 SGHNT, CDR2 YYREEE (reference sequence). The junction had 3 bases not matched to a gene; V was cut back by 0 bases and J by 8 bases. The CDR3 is CASSLVLAGGDEQFF. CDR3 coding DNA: TGTGCCAGCAGCTTGGTACTAGCGGGAGGAGATGAGCAGTTCTTC.

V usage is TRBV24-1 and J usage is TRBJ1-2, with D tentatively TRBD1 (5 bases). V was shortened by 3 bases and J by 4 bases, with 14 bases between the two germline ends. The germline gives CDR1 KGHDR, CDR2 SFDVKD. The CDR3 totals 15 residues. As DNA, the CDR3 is TGTGCCACCAGTGATGGGTTGGGACGGATCTATGGCTACACCTTC. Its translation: CATSDGLGRIYGYTF.

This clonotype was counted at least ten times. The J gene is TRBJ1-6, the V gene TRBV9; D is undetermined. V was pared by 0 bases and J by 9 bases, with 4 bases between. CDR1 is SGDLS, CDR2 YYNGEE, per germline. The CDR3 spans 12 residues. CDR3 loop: CASSVGSSPLHF. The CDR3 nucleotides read TGTGCCAGCAGCGTAGGTAGTTCACCCCTCCACTTT.

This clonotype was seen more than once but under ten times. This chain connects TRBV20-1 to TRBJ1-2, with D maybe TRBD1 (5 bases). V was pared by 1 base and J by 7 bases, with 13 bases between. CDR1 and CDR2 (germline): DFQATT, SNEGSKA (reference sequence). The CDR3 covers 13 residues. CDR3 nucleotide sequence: TGCAGTGCTAGAGCGCCCGGGGACGGTGGCTACACCTTC. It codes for CSARAPGDGGYTF.

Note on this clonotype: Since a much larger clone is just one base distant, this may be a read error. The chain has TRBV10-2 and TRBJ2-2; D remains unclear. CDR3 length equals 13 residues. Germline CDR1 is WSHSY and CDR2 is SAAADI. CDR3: CVSSLSGTGELFF. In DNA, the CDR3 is TGTGTCAGCAGTTTATCAGGCACCGGGGAGCTGTTTTTT.

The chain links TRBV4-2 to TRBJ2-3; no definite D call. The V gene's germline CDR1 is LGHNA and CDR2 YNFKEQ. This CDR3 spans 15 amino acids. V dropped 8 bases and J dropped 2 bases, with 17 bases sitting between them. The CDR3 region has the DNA TGTGCCAGCTGCGAAACCGTGGGGAACACAGATACGCAGTATTTT. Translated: CASCETVGNTDTQYF.

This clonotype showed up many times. CDR3 DNA: TGTGCCAGCAGTTACCGGGACTCCTACGAGCAGTACTTC. As protein: CASSYRDSYEQYF. The rearrangement uses TRBV6-5 and TRBJ2-7, with D possibly being TRBD2 (5 bases). In germline, CDR1 is MNHEY, CDR2 SVGAGI. V was clipped by 2 bases and J by 0 bases, with 5 bases between them. The CDR3 is 13 amino acids.

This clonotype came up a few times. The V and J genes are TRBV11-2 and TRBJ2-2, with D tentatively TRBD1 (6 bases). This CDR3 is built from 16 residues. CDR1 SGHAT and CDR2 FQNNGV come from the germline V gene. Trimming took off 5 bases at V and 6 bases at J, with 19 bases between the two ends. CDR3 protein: CASSQEDSSIAGELFF. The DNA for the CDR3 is TGTGCCAGCAGCCAGGAGGACAGTTCAATAGCCGGGGAGCTGTTTTTT.

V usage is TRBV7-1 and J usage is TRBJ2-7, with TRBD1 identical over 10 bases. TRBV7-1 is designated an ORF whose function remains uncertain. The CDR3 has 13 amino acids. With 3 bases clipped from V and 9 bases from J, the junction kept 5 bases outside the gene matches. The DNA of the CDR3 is TGTGCCAGCAGCTCGGGACAGGGGAGTGTGCAGTACTTC. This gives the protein CASSSGQGSVQYF.

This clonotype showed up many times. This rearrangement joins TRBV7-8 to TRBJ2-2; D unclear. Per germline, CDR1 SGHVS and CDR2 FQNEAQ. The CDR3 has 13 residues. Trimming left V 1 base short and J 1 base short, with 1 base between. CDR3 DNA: TGTGCCAGCAGCTTAGGGAACACCGGGGAGCTGTTTTTT. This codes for CASSLGNTGELFF. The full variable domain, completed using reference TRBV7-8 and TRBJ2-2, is GAGVSQSPRYKVAKRGQDVALRCDPISGHVSLFWYQQALGQGPEFLTYFQNEAQLDKSGLPSDRFFAERPEGSVSTLKIQRTQQEDSAVYLCASSLGNTGELFFGEGSRLTVL.

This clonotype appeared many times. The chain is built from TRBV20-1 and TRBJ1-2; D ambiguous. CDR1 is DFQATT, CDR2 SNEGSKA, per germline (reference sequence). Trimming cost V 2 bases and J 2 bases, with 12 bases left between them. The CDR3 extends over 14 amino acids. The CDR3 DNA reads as TGCAGTGCTAGACGCCCCCCGGGGAACTATGGCTACACCTTC. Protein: CSARRPPGNYGYTF.

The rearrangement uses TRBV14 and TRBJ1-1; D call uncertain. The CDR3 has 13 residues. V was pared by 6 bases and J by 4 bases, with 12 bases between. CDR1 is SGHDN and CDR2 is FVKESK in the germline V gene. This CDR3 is CASRKEQSTEAFF. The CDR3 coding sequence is TGTGCCAGCAGGAAAGAGCAGAGCACTGAAGCTTTCTTT.

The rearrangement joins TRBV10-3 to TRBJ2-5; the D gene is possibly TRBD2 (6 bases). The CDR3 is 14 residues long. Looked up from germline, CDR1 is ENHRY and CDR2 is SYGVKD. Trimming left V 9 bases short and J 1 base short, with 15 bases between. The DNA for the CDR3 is TGTGCCATGAAGGAGGGGAAGCTCCAAGAGACCCAGTACTTC. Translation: CAMKEGKLQETQYF.

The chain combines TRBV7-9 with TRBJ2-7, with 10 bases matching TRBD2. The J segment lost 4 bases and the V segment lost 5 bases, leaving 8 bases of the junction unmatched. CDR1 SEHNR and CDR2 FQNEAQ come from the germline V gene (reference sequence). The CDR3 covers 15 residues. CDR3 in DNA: TGTGCCAGCAGCCGGCACCGGACTAGCGGTTACGAGCAGTACTTC. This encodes CASSRHRTSGYEQYF.

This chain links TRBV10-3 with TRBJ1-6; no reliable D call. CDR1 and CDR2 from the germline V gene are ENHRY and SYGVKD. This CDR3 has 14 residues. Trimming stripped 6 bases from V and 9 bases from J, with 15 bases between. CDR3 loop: CAIRGGRSSSPLHF. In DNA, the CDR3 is TGTGCCATCAGGGGAGGACGATCAAGTTCACCCCTCCACTTT.

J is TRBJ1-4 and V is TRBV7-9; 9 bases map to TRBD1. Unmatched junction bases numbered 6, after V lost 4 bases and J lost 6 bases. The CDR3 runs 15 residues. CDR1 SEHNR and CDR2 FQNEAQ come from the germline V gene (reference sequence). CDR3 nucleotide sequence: TGTGCCAGCAGCTCGGGACAGGGCTTCGATGAAAAACTGTTTTTT. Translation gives CASSSGQGFDEKLFF.

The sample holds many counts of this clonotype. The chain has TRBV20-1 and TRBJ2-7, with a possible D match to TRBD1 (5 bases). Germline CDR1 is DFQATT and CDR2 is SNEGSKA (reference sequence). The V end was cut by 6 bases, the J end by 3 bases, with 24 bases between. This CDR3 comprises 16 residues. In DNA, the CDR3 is TGCAGTGCAAGGAGTAAGAACAGGCTAAGTGGCTACGAGCAGTACTTC. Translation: CSARSKNRLSGYEQYF.

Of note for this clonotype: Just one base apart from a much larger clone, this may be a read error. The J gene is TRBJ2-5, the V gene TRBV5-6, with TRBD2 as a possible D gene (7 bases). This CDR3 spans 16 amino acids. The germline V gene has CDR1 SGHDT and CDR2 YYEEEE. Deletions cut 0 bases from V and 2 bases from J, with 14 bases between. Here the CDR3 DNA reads TGTGCCAGCAGCTTGGGGGGGGGCCCAATGCAAGAGACCCAGTACTTC. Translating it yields CASSLGGGPMQETQYF. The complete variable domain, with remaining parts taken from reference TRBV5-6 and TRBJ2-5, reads DAGVTQSPTHLIKTRGQQVTLRCSPKSGHDTVSWYQQALGQGPQFIFQYYEEEERQRGNFPDRFSGHQFPNYSSELNVNALLLGDSALYLCASSLGGGPMQETQYFGPGTRLLVL.